The source of this TCR beta chain is a study of spatial heterogeneity in lung cancer. Findings and caveats of the study: Tumors with more nonsynonymous mutations had more expanded intratumoral alpha and beta TCRs.

TCRdb re-called the 5' RACE reads through MiXCR, storing one row per CDR3 protein. Of about 7,200 distinct CDR3 sequences in the sample, around a tenth were seen once. Looked up from germline, CDR1 is SQVTM and CDR2 is ANQGSEA. V gave up 3 bases and J gave up 4 bases; unmatched junction bases: 1. The CDR3 is made up of 15 amino acids. Sample share makes this clonotype medium-sized. Its antigen remains unknown. The time point here: sample taken at primary tumor resection. The donors, about 74 patients with untreated early-stage non-small cell lung cancer, provided the samples. Whole RNA, isolated from tumor, nontumor lung or frozen PBMC, was sequenced without prior sorting.

The chain links TRBV29-1 to TRBJ2-3, with 16 positions matching TRBD2. The sample here was lung tumor tissue, taken at surgery. The TCR was taken from a female donor with early-stage non-small cell lung cancer. The CDR3 sequence is CSVDGTSGGADTQYF. In nucleotides, the CDR3 is TGCAGCGTTGACGGGACTAGCGGGGGGGCAGATACGCAGTATTTT.